In its sample, the clone carrying this T cell receptor (beta chain) was seen many times. The antigen remains unidentified. This CDR3 comprises 16 residues. V shed 0 bases and J shed 4 bases, with 12 bases lying between them. CDR1 and CDR2 (germline): MNHEY, SVGAGI. Regions amplified from RNA transcripts were the TCR beta CDR3 regions. In the first-round RT-PCR of the TCR CDR3, the HTBI primer set was used. TCRdb reprocessed the multiplex PCR reads with MiXCR, giving one entry per CDR3 protein. The table has about 250,000 distinct CDR3 sequences, around 25% seen once; the top ten hold roughly a third. This sample is drawn from a study of T cells in Graves' hyperthyroidism and ophthalmopathy. Whole-study findings and limits: Most thyroid-expanded clonotypes above 0.001 were also found in blood.

This chain uses TRBV6-5 with TRBJ2-2, with a possible D match to TRBD2 (6 bases). The clonotype comes from a woman in her thirties or forties with Graves' ophthalmopathy. Sequencing input: blood. CDR3 residues: CASSYSGTGLTGELFF. The CDR3 region has the DNA TGTGCCAGCAGTTACTCAGGGACTGGACTCACCGGGGAGCTGTTTTTT.